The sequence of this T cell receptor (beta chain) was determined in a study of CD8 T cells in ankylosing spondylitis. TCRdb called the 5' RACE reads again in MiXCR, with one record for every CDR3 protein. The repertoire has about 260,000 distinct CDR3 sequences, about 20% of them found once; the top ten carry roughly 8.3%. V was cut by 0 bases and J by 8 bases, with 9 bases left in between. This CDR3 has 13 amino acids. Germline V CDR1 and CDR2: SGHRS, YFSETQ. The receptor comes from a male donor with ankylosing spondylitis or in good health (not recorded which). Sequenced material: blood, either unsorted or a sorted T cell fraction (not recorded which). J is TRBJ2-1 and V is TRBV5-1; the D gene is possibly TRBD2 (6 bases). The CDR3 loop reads CASSLGLDDEQFF. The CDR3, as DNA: TGCGCCAGCAGCTTGGGACTAGACGATGAGCAGTTCTTC.